This TCR beta chain was found in a study of T cell responses to AZD1222 COVID-19 vaccine. Regarding the study as a whole: The sample set comprised mostly white British donors with more females, and clonal diversity was possibly underestimated.

Measured with immunoSEQ multiplex PCR; TCRdb has only the in-frame clones, and not every one. The sample yields about 150,000 clones, approximately 89% seen once. This clone appeared a few times. Its target is not known. CDR3 length equals 11 residues. The ends were cut back, 2 bases at V and 12 bases at J, with 10 bases in the middle. CDR1 and CDR2 from the germline V gene are SGHTA and FQGNSA. This chain connects TRBV7-2 to TRBJ1-2; D is unclear. The TCR comes from an adult in good health. Material: peripheral blood, obtained on day 0 of AZD1222 vaccination. The CDR3, as DNA: TGTGCCAGCAGCTTAAGCCAGGTGAACACCTTC. This codes for CASSLSQVNTF. Complete variable domain (other parts from reference TRBV7-2 and TRBJ1-2): GAGVSQSPSNKVTEKGKDVELRCDPISGHTALYWYRQSLGQGLEFLIYFQGNSAPDKSGLPSDRFSAERTGGSVSTLTIQRTQQEDSAVYLCASSLSQVNTFGSGTRLTVV.